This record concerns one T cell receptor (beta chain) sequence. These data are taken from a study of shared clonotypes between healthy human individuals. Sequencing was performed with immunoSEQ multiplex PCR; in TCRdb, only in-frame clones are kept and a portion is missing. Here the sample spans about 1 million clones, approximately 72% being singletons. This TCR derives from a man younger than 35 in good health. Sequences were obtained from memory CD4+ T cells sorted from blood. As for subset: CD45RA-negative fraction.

DNA for the CDR3: TGTGCCAGCAGCCTACTAGCGGGGTTACATACGCAGTATTTT. It specifies CASSLLAGLHTQYF. This chain links TRBV11-1 with TRBJ2-3; 10 nucleotides line up with TRBD2. In germline, CDR1 is SGHAT, CDR2 FQDESV (reference sequence). The ends lost 5 bases at V and 7 bases at J; junction bases unmatched: 6. This CDR3 comprises 14 residues.